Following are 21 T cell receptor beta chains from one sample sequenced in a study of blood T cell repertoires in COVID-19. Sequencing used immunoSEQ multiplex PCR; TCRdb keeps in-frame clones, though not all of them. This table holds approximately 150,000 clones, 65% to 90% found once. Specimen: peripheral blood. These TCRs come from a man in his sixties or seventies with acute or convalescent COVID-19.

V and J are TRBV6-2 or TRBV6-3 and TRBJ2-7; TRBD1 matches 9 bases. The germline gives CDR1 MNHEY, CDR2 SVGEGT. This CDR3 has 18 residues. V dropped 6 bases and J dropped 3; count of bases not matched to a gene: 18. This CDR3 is CASSKQGAKVASLYEQYF. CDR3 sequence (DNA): TGTGCCAGCAGCAAACAGGGGGCGAAGGTAGCGAGTCTCTACGAGCAGTACTTC.

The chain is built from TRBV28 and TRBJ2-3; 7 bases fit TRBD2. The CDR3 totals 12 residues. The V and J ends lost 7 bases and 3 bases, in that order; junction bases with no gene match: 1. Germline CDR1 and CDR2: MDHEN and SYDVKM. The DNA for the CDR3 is TGTGCCAGCAAAGCGGGAACAGATACGCAGTATTTT. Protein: CASKAGTDTQYF.

CDR3 amino acids: CASSPFGQAETYEQYF. The CDR3 DNA sequence: TGTGCCAGCAGCCCATTTGGACAGGCCGAAACCTACGAGCAGTACTTC. This rearrangement joins TRBV7-8 to TRBJ2-7, with 7 bases lining up with TRBD1. CDR1 SGHVS and CDR2 FQNEAQ come from the germline V gene. The trim removed 5 bases at V and 2 bases at J, leaving 12 bases unmatched. CDR3 length equals 16 residues.

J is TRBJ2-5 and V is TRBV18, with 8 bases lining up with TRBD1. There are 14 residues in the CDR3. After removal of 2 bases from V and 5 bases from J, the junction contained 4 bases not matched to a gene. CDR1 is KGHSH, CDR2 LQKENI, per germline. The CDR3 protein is CASSPSGGWETQYF. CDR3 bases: TGTGCCAGCTCACCATCAGGGGGCTGGGAGACCCAGTACTTC.

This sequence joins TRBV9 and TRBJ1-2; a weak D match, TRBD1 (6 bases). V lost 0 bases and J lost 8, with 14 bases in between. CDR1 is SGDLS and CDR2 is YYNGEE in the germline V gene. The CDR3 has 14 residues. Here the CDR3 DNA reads TGTGCCAGCAGCGTAGGGGACATTCCCAGGGGCTACACCTTC. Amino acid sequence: CASSVGDIPRGYTF.

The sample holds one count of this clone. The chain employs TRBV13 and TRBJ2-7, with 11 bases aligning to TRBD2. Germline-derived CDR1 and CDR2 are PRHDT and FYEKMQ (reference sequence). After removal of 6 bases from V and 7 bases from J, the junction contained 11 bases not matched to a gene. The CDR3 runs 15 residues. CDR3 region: CASRSTSGRLHEQYF. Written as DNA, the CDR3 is TGTGCCAGCAGGTCTACTAGCGGGAGACTTCATGAGCAGTACTTC.

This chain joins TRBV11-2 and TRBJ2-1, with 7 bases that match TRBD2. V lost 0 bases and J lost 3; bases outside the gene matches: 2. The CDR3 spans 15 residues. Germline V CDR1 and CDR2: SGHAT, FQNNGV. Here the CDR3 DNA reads TGTGCCAGCAGCTTAGATCGCGGGGGCTACAATGAGCAGTTCTTC. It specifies CASSLDRGGYNEQFF.

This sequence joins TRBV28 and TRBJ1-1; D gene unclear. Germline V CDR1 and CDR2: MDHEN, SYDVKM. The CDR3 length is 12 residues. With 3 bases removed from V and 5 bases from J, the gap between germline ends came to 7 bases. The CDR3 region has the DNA TGTGCCAGCAGTTTCGGGTGGACTGAAGCTTTCTTT. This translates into CASSFGWTEAFF.

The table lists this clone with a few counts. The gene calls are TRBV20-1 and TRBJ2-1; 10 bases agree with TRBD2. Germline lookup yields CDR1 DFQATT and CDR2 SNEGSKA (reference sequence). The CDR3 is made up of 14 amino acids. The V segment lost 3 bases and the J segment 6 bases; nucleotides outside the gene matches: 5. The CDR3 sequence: CSASPGLAFNEQFF. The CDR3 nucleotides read TGCAGTGCTAGTCCGGGACTAGCGTTCAATGAGCAGTTCTTC.

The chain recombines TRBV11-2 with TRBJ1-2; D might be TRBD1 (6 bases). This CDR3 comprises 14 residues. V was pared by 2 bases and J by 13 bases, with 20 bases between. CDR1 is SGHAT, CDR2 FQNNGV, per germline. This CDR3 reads CASSLFAPGPTGTF. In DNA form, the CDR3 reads TGTGCCAGCAGCTTATTCGCTCCAGGCCCGACAGGCACCTTC.

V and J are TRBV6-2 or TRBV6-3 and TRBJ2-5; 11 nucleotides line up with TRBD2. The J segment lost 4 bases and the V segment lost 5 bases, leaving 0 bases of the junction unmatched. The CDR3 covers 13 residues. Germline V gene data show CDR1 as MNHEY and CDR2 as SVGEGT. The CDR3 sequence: CASSGLAGETQYF. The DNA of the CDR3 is TGTGCCAGCAGTGGACTAGCGGGAGAGACCCAGTACTTC.

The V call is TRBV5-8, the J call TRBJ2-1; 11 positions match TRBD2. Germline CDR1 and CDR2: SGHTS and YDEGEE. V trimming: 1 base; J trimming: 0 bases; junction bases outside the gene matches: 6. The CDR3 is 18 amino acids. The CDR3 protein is CASSLWTSGPSSYNEQFF. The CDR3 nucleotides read TGTGCCAGCAGCTTGTGGACTAGCGGGCCAAGCTCCTACAATGAGCAGTTCTTC.

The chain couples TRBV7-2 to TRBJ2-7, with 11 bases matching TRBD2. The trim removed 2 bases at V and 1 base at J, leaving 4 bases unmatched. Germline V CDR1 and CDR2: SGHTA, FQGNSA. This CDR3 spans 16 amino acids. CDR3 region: CASSLRTSGLSYEQYF. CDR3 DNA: TGTGCCAGCAGCTTACGGACTAGCGGGCTTTCCTACGAGCAGTACTTC.

In DNA form, the CDR3 reads TGCAGCGTTCGGGACTGGGGGAACACCGGGGAGCTGTTTTTT. Translation gives CSVRDWGNTGELFF. The V gene is TRBV29-1, the J gene TRBJ2-2; tentatively, D is TRBD2 (6 bases). V lost 5 bases and J lost 1, with 11 bases in between. This CDR3 spans 14 amino acids. Germline assignment: CDR1 SQVTM and CDR2 ANQGSEA.

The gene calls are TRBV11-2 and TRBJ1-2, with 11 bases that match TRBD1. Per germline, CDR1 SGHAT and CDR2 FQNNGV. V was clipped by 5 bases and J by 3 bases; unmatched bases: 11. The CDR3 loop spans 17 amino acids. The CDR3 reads CASSGTRDRGTYYGYTF. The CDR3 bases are TGTGCCAGCAGCGGAACCCGGGACAGGGGGACTTACTATGGCTACACCTTC.

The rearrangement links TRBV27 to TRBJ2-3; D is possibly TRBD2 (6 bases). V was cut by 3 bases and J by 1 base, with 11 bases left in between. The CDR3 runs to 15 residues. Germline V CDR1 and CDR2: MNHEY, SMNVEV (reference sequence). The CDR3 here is CASSFQGLGTDTQYF. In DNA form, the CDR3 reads TGTGCCAGCAGTTTTCAGGGACTTGGCACAGATACGCAGTATTTT.

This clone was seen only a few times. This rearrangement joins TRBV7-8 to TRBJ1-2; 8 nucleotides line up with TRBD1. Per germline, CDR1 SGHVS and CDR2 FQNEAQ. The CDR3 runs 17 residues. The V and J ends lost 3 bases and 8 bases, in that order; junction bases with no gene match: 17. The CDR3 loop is CASSFLRDRRGVAGYTF. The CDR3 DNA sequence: TGTGCCAGCAGCTTCCTCCGGGACAGGAGAGGGGTCGCCGGCTACACCTTC. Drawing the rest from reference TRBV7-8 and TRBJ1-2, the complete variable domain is GAGVSQSPRYKVAKRGQDVALRCDPISGHVSLFWYQQALGQGPEFLTYFQNEAQLDKSGLPSDRFFAERPEGSVSTLKIQRTQQEDSAVYLCASSFLRDRRGVAGYTFGSGTRLTVV.

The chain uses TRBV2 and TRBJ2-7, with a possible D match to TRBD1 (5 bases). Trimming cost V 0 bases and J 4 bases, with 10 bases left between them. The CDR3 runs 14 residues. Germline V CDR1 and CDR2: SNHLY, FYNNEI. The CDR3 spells CASSEAVQGYEQYF. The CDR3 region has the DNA TGTGCCAGCAGTGAAGCGGTCCAGGGTTACGAGCAGTACTTC.

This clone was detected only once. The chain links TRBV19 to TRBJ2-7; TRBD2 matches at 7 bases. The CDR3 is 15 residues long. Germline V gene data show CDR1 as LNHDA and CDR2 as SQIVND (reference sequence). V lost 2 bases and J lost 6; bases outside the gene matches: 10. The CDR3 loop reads CASSIPGRPGGEQYF. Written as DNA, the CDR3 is TGTGCCAGTAGTATACCTGGACGCCCGGGGGGCGAGCAGTACTTC.

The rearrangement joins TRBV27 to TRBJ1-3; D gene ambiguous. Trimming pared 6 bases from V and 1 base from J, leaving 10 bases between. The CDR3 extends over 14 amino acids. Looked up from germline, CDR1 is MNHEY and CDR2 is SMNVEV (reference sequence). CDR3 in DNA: TGTGCCAGCAGCCCTAACGTGTCTGGAAACACCATATATTTT. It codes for CASSPNVSGNTIYF.

For the CDR3, the DNA is TGTGCCAGCAGTCCCCGGACAATGGGCTACACCTTC. Translating gives CASSPRTMGYTF. The V call is TRBV28, the J call TRBJ1-2; D is possibly TRBD1 (5 bases). Germline CDR1 is MDHEN and CDR2 is SYDVKM. This CDR3 is 12 amino acids long. V was trimmed by 5 bases and J by 8 bases, leaving 12 bases between them.